There are a few counts of the clone carrying this T cell receptor beta chain. The antigen is not known. For the second PCR, which ran for about 6 to 11 cycles, a sample-barcoded 5' primer and a J-beta primer mix were used. Via MiXCR, TCRdb re-called the 5' RACE reads, giving one row per CDR3 protein. The data show around 1,700,000 distinct CDR3 sequences, 28% seen once. The data derive from a study of blood T cells in healthy people across ages. Each donor had 7.5 to 10 milliliters of peripheral blood drawn. V lost 5 bases and J lost 3, with 10 bases in between. Germline CDR1 reads SGHAT; CDR2 reads FQNNGV. This CDR3 is 13 amino acids long. Study-wide findings and caveats: Measured against age, TCR beta diversity per million T cells decreased in a roughly linear manner.

The TCR originated in a woman under 40 in good health. Sequencing input: blood. The V call is TRBV11-2, the J call TRBJ1-2, with a possible D match to TRBD1 (6 bases). This CDR3 reads CASSRGRDYGYTF. CDR3 sequence (DNA): TGTGCCAGCAGCCGGGGGCGCGACTATGGCTACACCTTC.